Listed below are T cell receptor beta chains from one sample, sequenced in a study of identical twins. TCRdb recomputed calls from the 5' RACE reads with MiXCR, one row per CDR3 protein. The table includes 600,000 to 800,000 distinct CDR3 sequences, approximately 21% detected once. The sample also formed part of further work on T cells expressing NK-cell markers.

Sequencing was done on a sample of PBMCs. All receptors derive from a woman aged 18-29 years in good health. Both conserved end residues are part of each CDR3. A D gene is named only where the DNA matches it firmly. Where a row states a size, it is once, few, many or the class of an expanded clone; other rows omit it.

J gene,V gene,D gene,clone size,CDR3 protein,CDR3 DNA
TRBJ2-5,TRBV15,.,.,CATSRDRQIEETQYF,TGTGCCACCAGCAGAGATCGACAGATCGAAGAGACCCAGTACTTC
TRBJ2-7,TRBV5-1,.,.,CASRPNEAREQYF,TGCGCCAGCAGACCCAACGAAGCACGGGAGCAGTACTTC
TRBJ2-1,TRBV24-1,TRBD2,.,CATSRGVGGGAYNEQFF,TGTGCCACCAGTCGTGGGGTCGGCGGGGGAGCCTACAATGAGCAGTTCTTC
TRBJ2-1,TRBV29-1,TRBD2,.,CSAQRGGNEQFF,TGCAGCGCCCAGCGGGGGGGCAATGAGCAGTTCTTC
TRBJ2-7,TRBV12-3/TRBV12-4,.,many,CASSLAALGDFSYEQYF,TGTGCCAGCAGTTTAGCGGCTTTGGGTGATTTTTCCTACGAGCAGTACTTC
TRBJ2-1,TRBV3-1,TRBD2,few,CASSQKGLAGSNEQFF,TGTGCCAGCAGCCAGAAGGGACTAGCGGGTAGCAATGAGCAGTTCTTC
TRBJ1-6,TRBV12-3/TRBV12-4,TRBD1,.,CASSPPGQGNSPLHF,TGTGCCAGCAGTCCTCCGGGACAGGGTAATTCACCCCTCCACTTT
TRBJ2-1,TRBV7-6,.,many,CASSPRGIAEGNYNEQFF,TGTGCCAGCAGCCCCAGGGGTATAGCGGAGGGGAACTACAATGAGCAGTTCTTC
TRBJ2-7,TRBV7-6,.,few,CASSFDGAYEQYF,TGTGCCAGCAGCTTCGACGGGGCCTACGAGCAGTACTTC
TRBJ1-1,TRBV5-6,TRBD1,many,CASSLPPDRVTEAFF,TGTGCCAGCAGCTTGCCCCCGGACAGGGTCACTGAAGCTTTCTTT
TRBJ1-2,TRBV20-1,.,few,CSASDSFGYGYTF,TGCAGTGCTAGTGATTCTTTCGGCTATGGCTACACCTTC
TRBJ1-5,TRBV5-1,TRBD1,few,CASSPGQGAVQPQHF,TGCGCCAGCAGCCCTGGACAGGGGGCTGTTCAGCCCCAGCATTTT
TRBJ2-6,TRBV4-3,.,few,CASSQEEGARYGANVLTF,TGCGCCAGCAGCCAAGAGGAGGGGGCGCGGTATGGGGCCAACGTCCTGACTTTC
TRBJ1-1,TRBV6-2/TRBV6-3,TRBD1,.,CASSRGTAEAFF,TGTGCCAGCAGCCGAGGGACAGCTGAAGCTTTCTTT
TRBJ2-2,TRBV7-9,.,.,CASSLARGYTGELFF,TGTGCCAGCAGCTTAGCGCGGGGTTACACCGGGGAGCTGTTTTTT
TRBJ2-5,TRBV4-2,TRBD1,.,CASSENRGETQYF,TGTGCCAGCAGCGAGAACAGGGGAGAGACCCAGTACTTC
TRBJ2-6,TRBV11-2,.,once,CASTQVWGSGANVLTF,TGTGCCAGCACCCAAGTTTGGGGCTCTGGGGCCAACGTCCTGACTTTC
TRBJ2-5,TRBV5-1,.,.,CATRRGQETQYF,TGCGCCACAAGGCGGGGCCAAGAGACCCAGTACTTC
TRBJ1-2,TRBV6-4,TRBD1,few,CASSDSTTGDGYTF,TGTGCCAGCAGTGACTCGACCACAGGGGATGGCTACACCTTC
TRBJ2-1,TRBV20-1,.,.,CSAISLSRGGYNEQFF,TGCAGTGCTATCTCCTTGAGCAGGGGGGGGTACAATGAGCAGTTCTTC
TRBJ2-1,TRBV12-3/TRBV12-4,.,few,CASSPPDNEQFF,TGTGCCAGCAGTCCACCCGACAATGAGCAGTTCTTC
TRBJ2-1,TRBV29-1,TRBD1,many,CSAKSGTGNNEQFF,TGCAGCGCAAAATCCGGGACAGGTAACAATGAGCAGTTCTTC
TRBJ2-1,TRBV7-9,TRBD2,.,CATPGLGSSYNEQFF,TGTGCCACCCCGGGACTAGGGAGTTCCTACAATGAGCAGTTCTTC
TRBJ2-7,TRBV11-2,.,.,CASRRGTNEQYF,TGTGCCAGCAGGAGGGGGACCAACGAGCAGTACTTC
TRBJ2-1,TRBV20-1,TRBD2,few,CSARGLVDEQFF,TGCAGTGCTAGGGGACTAGTCGATGAGCAGTTCTTC
TRBJ2-2,TRBV20-1,.,many,CRALGGTGELFF,TGCAGAGCTCTAGGGGGCACCGGGGAGCTGTTTTTT
TRBJ1-2,TRBV7-9,.,.,CASSDRDPYGYTF,TGTGCCAGCAGCGACCGGGACCCCTATGGCTACACCTTC
TRBJ2-7,TRBV7-9,.,.,CASSLALGQRQYEQYF,TGTGCCAGCAGCTTAGCCCTCGGACAGAGACAATACGAGCAGTACTTC
TRBJ2-7,TRBV7-2,.,few,CASSASGKSRYEQYF,TGTGCCAGCAGCGCGTCGGGAAAAAGTAGATACGAGCAGTACTTC
TRBJ2-3,TRBV7-6,.,few,CASSLGGGRRDTQYF,TGTGCCAGCAGCTTAGGCGGGGGCCGTAGAGATACGCAGTATTTT
TRBJ1-1,TRBV29-1,TRBD1,few,CSVPGQGPEAFF,TGCAGCGTACCGGGACAGGGTCCTGAAGCTTTCTTT
TRBJ2-7,TRBV3-1,TRBD2,many,CASSQDIRTSYEQYF,TGTGCCAGCAGCCAAGATATTCGGACTAGCTACGAGCAGTACTTC
TRBJ2-7,TRBV20-1,TRBD2,many,CSAFSSGDTYEQYF,TGCAGTGCCTTTTCTAGCGGGGATACCTACGAGCAGTACTTC
TRBJ1-6,TRBV10-3,.,.,CASKPRTQYNSPLHF,TGTGCCAGTAAACCTAGGACACAGTATAATTCACCCCTCCACTTT
TRBJ2-2,TRBV27,.,.,CASSRDTTGELFF,TGTGCCAGCAGTCGGGACACGACCGGGGAGCTGTTTTTT